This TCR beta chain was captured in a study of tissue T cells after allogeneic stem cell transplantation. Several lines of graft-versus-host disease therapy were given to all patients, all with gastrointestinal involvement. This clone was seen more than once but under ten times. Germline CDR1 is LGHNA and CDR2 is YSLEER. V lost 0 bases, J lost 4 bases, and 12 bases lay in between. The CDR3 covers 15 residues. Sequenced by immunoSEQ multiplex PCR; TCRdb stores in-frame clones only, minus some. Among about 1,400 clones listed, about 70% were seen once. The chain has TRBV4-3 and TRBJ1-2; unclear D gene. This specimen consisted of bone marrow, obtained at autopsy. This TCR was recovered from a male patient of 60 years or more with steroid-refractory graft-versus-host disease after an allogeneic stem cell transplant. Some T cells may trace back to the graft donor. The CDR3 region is CASSQELQSPYGYTF. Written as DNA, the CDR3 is TGCGCCAGCAGCCAAGAATTACAGTCTCCCTATGGCTACACCTTC.